One and the same sample provided the 28 T cell receptor beta chains below, sequenced in a study of cytomegalovirus exposure and HLA in healthy donors (dated by TCRdb to between 2016 and 2019). Libraries were prepared through the immunoSEQ multiplex PCR assay. For the multiplex PCR, a mixture combining 60 forward primers for TCR Vbeta segments and 13 reverse primers for TCR Jbeta segments was used. The clones in this table, taken by TCRdb from immuneACCESS, are in-frame only. Not every clone is retained; where verified, under half of the shortfall comes from an unresolved V gene, and the cause of the rest is unknown. Per the sample table, the count is some 200,000 clones. The top ten clonotypes cover almost 6.5% of the sample. Sequencing input: PBMCs. The receptors come from a young man in good health and CMV-seronegative.

This chain uses TRBV4-2 with TRBJ2-5, with TRBD2 matching over 14 bases. The J call may be incorrect, as the DNA end agrees better with TRBJ2-7. The CDR3 runs 20 residues. From germline, CDR1 is LGHNA and CDR2 YNFKEQ. The CDR3 DNA reads TGTGCCAGCAGCCAAGATACCGGGACTAGCGGGAGTGACGGCCCCTACGAGCAGTACTTC. Translated: CASSQDTGTSGSDGPYEQYF.

The chain is built from TRBV19 and TRBJ1-5, with D maybe TRBD1 (6 bases). The V gene lost 6 bases and the J gene lost 5 bases, with 11 bases spanning the gap. Per the germline V gene, CDR1 is LNHDA and CDR2 is SQIVND (reference sequence). This CDR3 is 13 amino acids long. CDR3 DNA sequence: TGTGCCAGTAGCGGGACACGCGATCAGCCCCAGCATTTT. Amino acid sequence: CASSGTRDQPQHF.

The chain employs TRBV25-1 and TRBJ1-4; D is undetermined. Germline assignment: CDR1 MGHDK and CDR2 SYGVNS. This CDR3 has 15 amino acids. V dropped 3 bases and J dropped 2 bases, with 10 bases sitting between them. The CDR3, as DNA: TGTGCCAGCAGTGATATAAGTCGGACTAATGAAAAACTGTTTTTT. As protein: CASSDISRTNEKLFF.

This chain connects TRBV6-5 to TRBJ1-4; a weak D match, TRBD1 (6 bases). V was clipped by 6 bases and J by 2 bases, with 13 bases between them. The CDR3 has 15 amino acids. Per the germline V gene, CDR1 is MNHEY and CDR2 is SVGAGI. For the CDR3, the DNA is TGTGCCAGCAGGAGGGGGGGTAATACTAATGAAAAACTGTTTTTT. It translates to CASRRGGNTNEKLFF.

V and J are TRBV7-9 and TRBJ2-7; D not resolved. The V end was cut by 5 bases, the J end by 3 bases, with 14 bases between. Germline V gives CDR1 SEHNR, CDR2 FQNEAQ (reference sequence). This CDR3 region has 14 residues. CDR3 bases: TGTGCCAGCAGCCCCGGTCCTACAGTCTACGAGCAGTACTTC. Amino acids: CASSPGPTVYEQYF.

The chain links TRBV18 to TRBJ2-7; 7 bases line up with TRBD2. CDR1 is KGHSH, CDR2 LQKENI, per germline. Trimming removed 6 bases from V and 6 bases from J; junction bases left unmatched: 11. This CDR3 is 14 amino acids long. The CDR3 coding sequence is TGTGCCAGCTCCCGAAGCGGGGTACGGGGCGAGCAGTACTTC. Translation: CASSRSGVRGEQYF.

This chain links TRBV9 with TRBJ2-2; no clear D. In germline, CDR1 is SGDLS, CDR2 YYNGEE. The CDR3 covers 16 residues. V was cut by 4 bases and J by 4 bases, with 17 bases left in between. The CDR3 is CASSLSTAVTTGELFF. As DNA, the CDR3 is TGTGCCAGCAGCCTGTCCACTGCTGTAACCACCGGGGAGCTGTTTTTT.

The chain has TRBV6-5 and TRBJ2-5; unclear D gene. Gene TRBJ2-7 matches the end of the DNA better, so the J call may be wrong. The CDR3 runs 15 residues. CDR1 and CDR2 (germline): MNHEY, SVGAGI. The CDR3 nucleotides read TGTGCCAGCAGTCCCTTGAATCTCGTCTCCTACGAGCAGTACTTC. It is translated as CASSPLNLVSYEQYF.

DNA of the CDR3: TGTGCCTGGAGTCCCAGTTACTATGGCTACACCTTC. Its protein is CAWSPSYYGYTF. The chain links TRBV30 to TRBJ1-2; D gene ambiguous. CDR3 size: 12 residues. CDR1 and CDR2 (germline): GTSNPN, SVGIG (reference sequence). Trimming shortened V by 2 bases and J by 3 bases, and 7 bases separated the two germline ends.

This rearrangement joins TRBV29-1 to TRBJ1-4, with no clear D. The CDR3 totals 13 residues. The ends were cut back, 6 bases at V and 7 bases at J, with 15 bases in the middle. From germline, CDR1 is SQVTM and CDR2 ANQGSEA. The DNA of the CDR3 is TGCAGCGTAGTCCTAACCGCGGGTGAAAAACTGTTTTTT. This sequence encodes CSVVLTAGEKLFF.

V gene TRBV27 combines with J gene TRBJ1-1; 8 positions agree with TRBD1. The CDR3 is made up of 14 amino acids. Germline V CDR1 and CDR2: MNHEY, SMNVEV (reference sequence). The J segment lost 4 bases and the V segment lost 5 bases, leaving 6 bases of the junction unmatched. The DNA for the CDR3 is TGTGCCAGCAGTCTACTAGGACAGGGCACTGAAGCTTTCTTT. This encodes CASSLLGQGTEAFF.

The chain employs TRBV5-1 and TRBJ1-2; D might be TRBD1 (5 bases). With 0 bases removed from V and 6 bases from J, the gap between germline ends came to 15 bases. CDR1 and CDR2 (germline): SGHRS, YFSETQ. The CDR3 is 15 residues long. CDR3 in DNA: TGCGCCAGCAGCTTGGGTGCGGGGGTCGTAAATGGCTACACCTTC. The encoded protein is CASSLGAGVVNGYTF.

V is TRBV10-1 and J is TRBJ2-7, with D perhaps TRBD2 (5 bases). Between the trimmed V and J ends, which lost 2 bases and 2 bases, there was a span of 13 bases. CDR3 length equals 15 residues. Germline loops: CDR1 WNHNN, CDR2 SYGVQD (reference sequence). The CDR3 region has the DNA TGCGCCAGCAGTGAGGCTACTTCGGGGACCTACGAGCAGTACTTC. It specifies CASSEATSGTYEQYF.

The V gene is TRBV28, the J gene TRBJ1-2, with no clear D. V lost 4 bases and J 0 bases, leaving 12 bases between the germline ends. Germline loops: CDR1 MDHEN, CDR2 SYDVKM. The CDR3 totals 15 residues. The CDR3 reads CASSSSEAANYGYTF. The CDR3, as DNA: TGTGCCAGCAGTTCGTCCGAGGCGGCTAACTATGGCTACACCTTC.

This chain joins TRBV7-6 and TRBJ2-2; 7 bases map to TRBD2. CDR1 and CDR2 (germline): SGHVS, FNYEAQ. J lost 6 bases, V lost 1 base, and 5 bases had no gene match. The CDR3 totals 15 residues. The CDR3 DNA follows: TGTGCCAGCAGCTTAGTTACCGGGGGGTCCGGGGAGCTGTTTTTT. Translation: CASSLVTGGSGELFF.

The CDR3 is CASSSPGGTQYF. CDR3 nucleotides: TGTGCCAGCAGTTCCCCCGGGGGGACCCAGTACTTC. This sequence joins TRBV6-5 and TRBJ2-5, with TRBD2 as a possible D gene (6 bases). Germline V CDR1 and CDR2: MNHEY, SVGAGI. The CDR3 loop spans 12 amino acids. Trimming removed 4 bases from V and 7 bases from J, with 10 bases in between.

This chain links TRBV2 with TRBJ2-5, with 8 positions matching TRBD1. Trimming took 8 bases from V and 1 from J; bases not matched to a gene: 6. The germline CDR1 and CDR2 sequences are SNHLY and FYNNEI. There are 14 residues in the CDR3. The CDR3 sequence is CASGWGQVQETQYF. The DNA for the CDR3 is TGTGCCAGCGGATGGGGACAGGTCCAAGAGACCCAGTACTTC.

The J gene is TRBJ2-7, the V gene TRBV6-5; a possible D gene is TRBD2 (5 bases). Germline loops: CDR1 MNHEY, CDR2 SVGAGI. The V end lost 4 bases, the J end lost 0 bases, and 13 bases lay between the germline ends. The CDR3 is 15 residues long. The CDR3 nucleotides are TGTGCCAGCAGTTCCTACCCGGGGAGCTCCTACGAGCAGTACTTC. It codes for CASSSYPGSSYEQYF.

This chain joins TRBV6-4 and TRBJ1-2; 7 bases map to TRBD1. CDR1 is MRHNA and CDR2 is SNTAGT in the germline V gene. Trimming removed 5 bases from V and 7 bases from J; junction bases left unmatched: 7. CDR3 size: 13 residues. The CDR3 region is CASSRDRWGGYTF. The DNA for the CDR3 is TGTGCCAGCAGTCGGGACAGATGGGGTGGCTACACCTTC.

The chain links TRBV7-2 to TRBJ1-1; D unresolved. CDR1 is SGHTA and CDR2 is FQGNSA in the germline V gene. V lost 0 bases, J lost 3 bases, and 8 bases lay in between. The CDR3 runs 14 residues. CDR3 DNA: TGTGCCAGCAGCTTAGCCCTCCAGGACACTGAAGCTTTCTTT. Amino acid sequence: CASSLALQDTEAFF.

The rearrangement joins TRBV18 to TRBJ1-1; TRBD1 matches at 11 bases. The CDR3 has 16 amino acids. The germline CDR1 and CDR2 sequences are KGHSH and LQKENI. V trimming: 3 bases; J trimming: 5 bases; junction bases outside the gene matches: 8. The CDR3 spells CASSPGTGGSRTEAFF. In nucleotides, the CDR3 is TGTGCCAGCTCACCGGGGACAGGGGGTAGTCGGACTGAAGCTTTCTTT.

The rearrangement links TRBV27 to TRBJ2-5; 9 bases fit TRBD2. The CDR3 contains 14 residues. The germline gives CDR1 MNHEY, CDR2 SMNVEV (reference sequence). V was pared by 4 bases and J by 7 bases, with 7 bases of the junction left unmatched. The DNA for the CDR3 is TGTGCCAGCAGTTCTCTAGCGGGGTCTGCGACCCAGTACTTC. It codes for CASSSLAGSATQYF.

The CDR3 nucleotides are TGTGCCAGCAGTTTAACCGGGGTCCCAGTTTATGGCTACACCTTC. It specifies CASSLTGVPVYGYTF. V is TRBV27 and J is TRBJ1-2; D remains unclear. Germline V gives CDR1 MNHEY, CDR2 SMNVEV (reference sequence). Trimming cost V 2 bases and J 5 bases, with 15 bases left between them. CDR3 length: 15 amino acids.

The rearrangement joins TRBV6-6 to TRBJ2-7; 9 positions match TRBD1. With 0 bases clipped from V and 6 bases from J, the junction kept 6 bases outside the gene matches. CDR1 and CDR2 from the germline V gene are MNHNY and SVGAGI (reference sequence). The length of the CDR3 is 15 residues. The CDR3 spells CASSYSGGQGSEQYF. Here the CDR3 DNA reads TGTGCCAGCAGTTACTCAGGGGGACAGGGTTCCGAGCAGTACTTC.

This chain joins TRBV27 and TRBJ2-7; 11 bases match TRBD1. Trimming removed 6 bases from V and 6 bases from J; junction bases left unmatched: 10. Germline loops: CDR1 MNHEY, CDR2 SMNVEV (reference sequence). The CDR3 is made up of 15 amino acids. The CDR3 region has the DNA TGTGCCAGCAGGGGACAGGGGGGGAGGGTGAGCGAGCAGTACTTC. The encoded protein is CASRGQGGRVSEQYF.

The V gene is TRBV5-6, the J gene TRBJ2-2, with 8 bases lining up with TRBD2. Germline CDR1 and CDR2: SGHDT and YYEEEE. Trimming at V came to 0 bases and at J to 6 bases, leaving 1 base not matched to a gene. The CDR3 is 14 residues long. The CDR3 DNA is TGTGCCAGCAGCTTGGTACTAGCGGCCGGGGAGCTGTTTTTT. Its protein is CASSLVLAAGELFF.

The chain carries TRBV11-2 and TRBJ1-2; possible D gene TRBD1, 6 bases. The ends were cut back, 5 bases at V and 8 bases at J, with 21 bases in the middle. The CDR3 length is 15 residues. Germline assignment: CDR1 SGHAT and CDR2 FQNNGV. The CDR3 here is CASSRPGAGQRGYTF. The CDR3 nucleotides are TGTGCCAGCAGCCGCCCAGGGGCAGGGCAGCGGGGCTACACCTTC.

V and J are TRBV7-2 and TRBJ2-7; possible D gene TRBD1, 5 bases. This CDR3 has 15 residues. Germline assignment: CDR1 SGHTA and CDR2 FQGNSA. With 5 bases removed from V and 0 bases from J, the gap between germline ends came to 14 bases. This chain's CDR3 is CASSASPGYSYEQYF. For the CDR3, the DNA is TGTGCCAGCAGCGCCAGCCCAGGGTACTCCTACGAGCAGTACTTC.